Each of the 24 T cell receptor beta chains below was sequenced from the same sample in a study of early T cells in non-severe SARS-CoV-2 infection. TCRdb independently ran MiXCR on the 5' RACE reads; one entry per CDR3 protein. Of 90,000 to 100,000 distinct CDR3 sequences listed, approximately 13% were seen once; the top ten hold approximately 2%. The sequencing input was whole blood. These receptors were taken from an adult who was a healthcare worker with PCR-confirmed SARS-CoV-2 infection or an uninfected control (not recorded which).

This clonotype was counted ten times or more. The CDR3 DNA reads as TGTGCCAGCAGTTACAGTCCTTATCAGCCCCAGCATTTT. Protein: CASSYSPYQPQHF. The J gene is TRBJ1-5, the V gene TRBV6-6; D is unclear. The CDR3 has 13 residues. Per the germline V gene, CDR1 is MNHNY and CDR2 is SVGAGI (reference sequence). Trimming shortened V by 2 bases and J by 5 bases, and 7 bases separated the two germline ends.

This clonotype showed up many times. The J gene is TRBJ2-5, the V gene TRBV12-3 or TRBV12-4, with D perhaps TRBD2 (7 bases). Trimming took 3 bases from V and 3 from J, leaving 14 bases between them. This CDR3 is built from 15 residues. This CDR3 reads CASSFTGRGKETQYF. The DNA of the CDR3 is TGTGCCAGCAGTTTTACAGGGAGGGGAAAAGAGACCCAGTACTTC.

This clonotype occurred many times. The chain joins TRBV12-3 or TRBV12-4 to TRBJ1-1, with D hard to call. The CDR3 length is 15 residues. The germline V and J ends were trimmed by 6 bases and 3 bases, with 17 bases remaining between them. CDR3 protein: CASSSTWGRDTEAFF. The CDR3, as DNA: TGTGCCAGCAGCTCAACCTGGGGAAGGGACACTGAAGCTTTCTTT.

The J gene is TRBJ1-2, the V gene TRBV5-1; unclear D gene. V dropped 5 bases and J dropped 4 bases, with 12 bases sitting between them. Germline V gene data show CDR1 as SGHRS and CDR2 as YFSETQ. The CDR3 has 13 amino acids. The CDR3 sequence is CASSPGAIYGYTF. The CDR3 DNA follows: TGCGCCAGCAGTCCCGGAGCGATCTATGGCTACACCTTC.

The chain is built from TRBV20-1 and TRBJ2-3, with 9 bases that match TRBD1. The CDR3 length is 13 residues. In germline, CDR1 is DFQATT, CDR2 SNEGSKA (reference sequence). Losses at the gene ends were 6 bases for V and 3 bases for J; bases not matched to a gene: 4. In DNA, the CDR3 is TGCAGTGCGGGACAGGGTTTTACAGATACGCAGTATTTT. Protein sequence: CSAGQGFTDTQYF.

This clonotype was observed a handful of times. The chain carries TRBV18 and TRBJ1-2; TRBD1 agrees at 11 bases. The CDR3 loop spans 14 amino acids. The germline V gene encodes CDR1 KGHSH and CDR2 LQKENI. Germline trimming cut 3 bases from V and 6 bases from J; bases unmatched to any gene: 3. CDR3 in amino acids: CASSPDRGRDGYTF. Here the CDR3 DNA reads TGTGCCAGCTCACCGGACAGGGGGCGGGATGGCTACACCTTC.

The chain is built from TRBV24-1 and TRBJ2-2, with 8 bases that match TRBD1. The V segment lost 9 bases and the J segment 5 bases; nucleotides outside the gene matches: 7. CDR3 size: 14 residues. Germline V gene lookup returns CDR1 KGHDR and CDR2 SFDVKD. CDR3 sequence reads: CATGRQGRTGELFF. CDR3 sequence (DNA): TGTGCCACCGGACGACAGGGGAGAACCGGGGAGCTGTTTTTT.

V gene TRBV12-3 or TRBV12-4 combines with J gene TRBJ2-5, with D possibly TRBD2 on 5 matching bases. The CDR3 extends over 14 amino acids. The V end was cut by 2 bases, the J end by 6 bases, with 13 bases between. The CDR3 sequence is CASSLLGSGKTQYF. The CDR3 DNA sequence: TGTGCCAGCAGTTTATTGGGCTCCGGGAAGACCCAGTACTTC.

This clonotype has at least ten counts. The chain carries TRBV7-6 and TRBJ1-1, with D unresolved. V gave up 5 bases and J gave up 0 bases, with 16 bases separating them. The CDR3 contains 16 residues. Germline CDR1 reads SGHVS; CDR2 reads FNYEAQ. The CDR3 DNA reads TGTGCCAGCAGCATTAGACCTCTGACGGTGAACACTGAAGCTTTCTTT. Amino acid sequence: CASSIRPLTVNTEAFF.

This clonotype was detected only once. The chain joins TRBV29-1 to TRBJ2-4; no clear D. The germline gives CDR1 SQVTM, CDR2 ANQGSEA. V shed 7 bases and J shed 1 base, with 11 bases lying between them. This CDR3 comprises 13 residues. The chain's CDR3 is CSASDLAKNIQYF. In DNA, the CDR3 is TGCAGCGCCAGCGACTTGGCCAAAAACATTCAGTACTTC.

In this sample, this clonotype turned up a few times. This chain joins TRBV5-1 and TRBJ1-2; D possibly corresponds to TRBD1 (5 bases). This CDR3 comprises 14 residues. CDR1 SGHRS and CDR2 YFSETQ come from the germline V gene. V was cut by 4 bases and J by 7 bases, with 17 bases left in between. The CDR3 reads CASSRGPAEGGYTF. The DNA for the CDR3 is TGCGCCAGCAGCAGGGGTCCGGCGGAAGGTGGCTACACCTTC.

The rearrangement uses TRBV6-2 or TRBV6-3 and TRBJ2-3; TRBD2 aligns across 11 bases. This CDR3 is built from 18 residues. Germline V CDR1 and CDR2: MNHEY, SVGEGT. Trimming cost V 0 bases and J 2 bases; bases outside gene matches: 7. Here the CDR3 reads CASSYSGPSGGLTDTQYF. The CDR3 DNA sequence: TGTGCCAGCAGTTACTCTGGCCCTAGCGGGGGGCTCACAGATACGCAGTATTTT.

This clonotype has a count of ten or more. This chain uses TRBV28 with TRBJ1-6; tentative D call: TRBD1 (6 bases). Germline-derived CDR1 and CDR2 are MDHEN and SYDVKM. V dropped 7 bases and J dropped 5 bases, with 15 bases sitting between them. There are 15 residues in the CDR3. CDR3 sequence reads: CASTHQQGNNSPLHF. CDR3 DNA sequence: TGTGCCAGCACCCACCAACAGGGCAATAATTCACCCCTCCACTTT.

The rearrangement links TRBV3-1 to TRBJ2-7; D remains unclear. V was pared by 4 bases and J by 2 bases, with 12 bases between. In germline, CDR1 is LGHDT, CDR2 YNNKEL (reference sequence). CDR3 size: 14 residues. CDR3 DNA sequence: TGTGCCAGCAGCCCGCTTAGTGGGGCCTACGAGCAGTACTTC. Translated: CASSPLSGAYEQYF.

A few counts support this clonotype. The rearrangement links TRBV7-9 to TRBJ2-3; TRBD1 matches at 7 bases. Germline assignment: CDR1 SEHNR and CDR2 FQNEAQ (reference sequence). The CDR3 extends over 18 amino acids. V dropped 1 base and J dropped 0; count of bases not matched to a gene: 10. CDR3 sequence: CASSLDRGWTGSTDTQYF. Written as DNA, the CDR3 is TGTGCCAGCAGCTTAGACAGGGGCTGGACAGGTAGCACAGATACGCAGTATTTT.

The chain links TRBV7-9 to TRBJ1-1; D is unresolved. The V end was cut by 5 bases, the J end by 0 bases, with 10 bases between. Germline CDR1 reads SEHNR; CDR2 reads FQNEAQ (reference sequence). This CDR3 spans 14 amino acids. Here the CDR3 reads CASSLTSLNTEAFF. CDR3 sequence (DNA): TGTGCCAGCAGCCTTACAAGCCTGAACACTGAAGCTTTCTTT.

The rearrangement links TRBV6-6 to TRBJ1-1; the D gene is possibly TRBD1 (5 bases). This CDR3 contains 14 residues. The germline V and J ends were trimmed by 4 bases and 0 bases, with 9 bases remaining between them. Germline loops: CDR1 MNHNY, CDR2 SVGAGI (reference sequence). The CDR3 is CASSWGTMNTEAFF. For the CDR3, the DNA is TGTGCCAGCAGTTGGGGGACGATGAACACTGAAGCTTTCTTT.

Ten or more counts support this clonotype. The CDR3 bases are TGTGCCAGCAGTTCCCCTATAGCGGGGGGGCTGGCCAAAAACATTCAGTACTTC. Translated: CASSSPIAGGLAKNIQYF. The rearrangement uses TRBV6-2 or TRBV6-3 and TRBJ2-4; TRBD2 aligns across 11 bases. CDR3 size: 18 residues. Germline V gene lookup returns CDR1 MNHEY and CDR2 SVGEGT. V lost 4 bases to trimming and J lost 1 base; unmatched junction nucleotides: 9.

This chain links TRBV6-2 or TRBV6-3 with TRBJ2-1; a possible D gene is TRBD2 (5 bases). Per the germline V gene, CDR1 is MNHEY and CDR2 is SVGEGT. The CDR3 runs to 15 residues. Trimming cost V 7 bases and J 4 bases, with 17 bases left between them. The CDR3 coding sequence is TGTGCCAGCACTGGAGCGAGGGAGAATTACAATGAGCAGTTCTTC. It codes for CASTGARENYNEQFF.

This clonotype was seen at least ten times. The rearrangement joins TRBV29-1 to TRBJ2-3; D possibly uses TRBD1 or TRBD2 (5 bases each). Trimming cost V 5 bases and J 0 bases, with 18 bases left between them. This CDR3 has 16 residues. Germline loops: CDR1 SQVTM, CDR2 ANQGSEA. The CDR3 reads CSVLGPKTKSTDTQYF. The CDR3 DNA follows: TGCAGCGTTTTGGGACCAAAAACGAAGAGCACAGATACGCAGTATTTT.

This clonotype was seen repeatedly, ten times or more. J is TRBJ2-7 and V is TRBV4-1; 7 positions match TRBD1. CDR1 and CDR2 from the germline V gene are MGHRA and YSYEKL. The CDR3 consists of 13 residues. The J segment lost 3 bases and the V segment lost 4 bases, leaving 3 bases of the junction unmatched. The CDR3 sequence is CASSRRDSYEQYF. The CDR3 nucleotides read TGCGCCAGCAGCCGTAGGGACAGCTACGAGCAGTACTTC.

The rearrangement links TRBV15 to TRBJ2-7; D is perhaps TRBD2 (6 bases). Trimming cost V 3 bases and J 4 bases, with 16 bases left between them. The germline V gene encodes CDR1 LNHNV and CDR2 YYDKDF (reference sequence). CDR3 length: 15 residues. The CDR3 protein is CATSSTSGLPYEQYF. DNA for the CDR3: TGTGCCACCAGCAGCACCTCGGGACTCCCATACGAGCAGTACTTC. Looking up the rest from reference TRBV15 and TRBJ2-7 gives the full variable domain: DAMVIQNPRYQVTQFGKPVTLSCSQTLNHNVMYWYQQKSSQAPKLLFHYYDKDFNNEADTPDNFQSRRPNTSFCFLDIRSPGLGDTAMYLCATSSTSGLPYEQYFGPGTRLTVT.

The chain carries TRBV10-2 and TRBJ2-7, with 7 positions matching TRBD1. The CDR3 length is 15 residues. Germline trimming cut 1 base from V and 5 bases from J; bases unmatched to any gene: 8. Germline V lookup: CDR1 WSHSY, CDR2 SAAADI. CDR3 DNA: TGCGCCAGCAGTGAGTACCGGGACAGAAGGAACGAGCAGTACTTC. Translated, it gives CASSEYRDRRNEQYF.

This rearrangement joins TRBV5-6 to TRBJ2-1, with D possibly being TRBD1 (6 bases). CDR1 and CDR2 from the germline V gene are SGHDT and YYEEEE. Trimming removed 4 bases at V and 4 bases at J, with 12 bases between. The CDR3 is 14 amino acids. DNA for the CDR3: TGTGCCAGCAGCACGGACAGCCGTTACAATGAGCAGTTCTTC. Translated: CASSTDSRYNEQFF.